This T cell receptor (beta chain) was observed in a study of blood T cell repertoires in COVID-19. Produced via immunoSEQ multiplex PCR; TCRdb's table is partial and in-frame only. The repertoire includes more than 300,000 clones, approximately 88% of them detected once, and 1.5% to 2% sits in the top ten. Material for sequencing was peripheral blood. This receptor was taken from a woman aged 25 to 39 with COVID-19, enrolled during active disease.

DNA of the CDR3: TGTGCCAGCTCACCGACAGGCCCACCAATGAACACTGAAGCTTTCTTT. Amino acid sequence: CASSPTGPPMNTEAFF. The chain employs TRBV18 and TRBJ1-1, with a possible D match to TRBD1 (6 bases). The CDR3 spans 16 residues. CDR1 is KGHSH and CDR2 is LQKENI in the germline V gene. With 3 bases removed from V and 0 bases from J, the gap between germline ends came to 14 bases. Variable domain in full (rest from reference TRBV18 and TRBJ1-1): NAGVMQNPRHLVRRRGQEARLRCSPMKGHSHVYWYRQLPEEGLKFMVYLQKENIIDESGMPKERFSAEFPKEGPSILRIQQVVRGDSAAYFCASSPTGPPMNTEAFFGQGTRLTVV.